This T cell receptor beta chain is drawn from a study of OX40 agonist ivuxolimab in advanced cancers. Study-wide context: Given to patients was ivuxolimab, an agonistic anti-OX40 (CD134) antibody. Those treated in dose escalation had hepatocellular carcinoma, melanoma, renal cell cancer or head and neck cancer. Findings of the study overall: Clonal expansion from baseline to week 6 occurred in both CD4+ and CD8+ T cells.

To note about this clone: What it recognizes is unknown.

The V gene lost 3 bases and the J gene lost 7 bases, with 15 bases spanning the gap. This CDR3 comprises 14 residues. Germline CDR1 SGHTA, CDR2 FQGNSA. Generated by immunoSEQ multiplex PCR, the TCRdb table keeps only in-frame clones and is missing some. Found here are 91,000 or so clones, 70% to 90% of them singletons; the top ten hold approximately 1.9%. The rearrangement joins TRBV7-2 to TRBJ2-5, with TRBD1 as a possible D gene (5 bases). The TCR was taken from an adult with an advanced solid tumor such as melanoma, head and neck, liver or kidney cancer. The specimen comprised CD4+ or CD8+ T cells sorted from blood, sampled in a trial of the OX40 agonist ivuxolimab. The CDR3 loop is CASSFGHAPGTQYF. DNA for the CDR3: TGTGCCAGCAGCTTCGGACACGCACCGGGGACCCAGTACTTC.